These T cell receptor beta chains were read from a single sample in a study of cytomegalovirus exposure and HLA in healthy donors. The assay was immunoSEQ multiplex PCR, and TCRdb's table has in-frame clones only and misses some. Among some 170,000 clones listed, 70% to 80% were seen once. The sample consisted of PBMCs. These receptors all stem from a man in his sixties in good health and CMV-seronegative. Each CDR3 is given with its conserved first and last residue. Fields, in order: J gene, V gene, D gene, clone size, CDR3 protein, CDR3 DNA. D genes are given only for firm matches. Clone size is stated in some rows and not others, as once, few, many or a class when expanded.

j_call: TRBJ2-5
v_call: TRBV5-4
d_call: NA
clone_size: NA
cdr3_aa: CASSLGLGTAVQETQYF
cdr3_nt: TGTGCCAGCAGCTTGGGACTAGGGACAGCCGTTCAAGAGACCCAGTACTTC

j_call: TRBJ2-7
v_call: TRBV5-1
d_call: NA
clone_size: NA
cdr3_aa: CASSWENVDYEQYF
cdr3_nt: TGCGCCAGCAGCTGGGAGAATGTCGACTACGAGCAGTACTTC

j_call: TRBJ1-3
v_call: TRBV7-9
d_call: NA
clone_size: NA
cdr3_aa: CASSNPRGSSGNTIYF
cdr3_nt: TGTGCCAGCAGCAACCCCAGGGGTAGCTCTGGAAACACCATATATTTT

j_call: TRBJ1-4
v_call: TRBV5-4
d_call: NA
clone_size: NA
cdr3_aa: CASSGGSGRNRATNEKLFF
cdr3_nt: TGTGCCAGCAGCGGGGGGTCAGGGAGGAATCGAGCAACTAATGAAAAACTGTTTTTT

j_call: TRBJ2-7
v_call: TRBV29-1
d_call: TRBD1
clone_size: few
cdr3_aa: CSVGKPGTGAYEQYF
cdr3_nt: TGCAGCGTTGGGAAACCAGGGACAGGGGCCTACGAGCAGTACTTC

j_call: TRBJ2-7
v_call: TRBV10-3
d_call: NA
clone_size: NA
cdr3_aa: CAISEPGGNRVREQYF
cdr3_nt: TGTGCCATCAGTGAGCCGGGGGGAAACAGGGTACGCGAGCAGTACTTC

j_call: TRBJ2-2
v_call: TRBV13
d_call: NA
clone_size: NA
cdr3_aa: CASSTLAGVAGELFF
cdr3_nt: TGTGCCAGCAGCACCCTTGCCGGGGTGGCCGGGGAGCTGTTTTTT

j_call: TRBJ2-6
v_call: TRBV4-1
d_call: TRBD1
clone_size: NA
cdr3_aa: CASSEQGSGANVLTF
cdr3_nt: TGCGCCAGCAGCGAACAGGGGAGTGGGGCCAACGTCCTGACTTTC

j_call: TRBJ2-1
v_call: TRBV7-2
d_call: TRBD2
clone_size: few
cdr3_aa: CASRGLAGVGYNEQFF
cdr3_nt: TGTGCCAGCCGGGGACTAGCGGGAGTAGGCTACAATGAGCAGTTCTTC

j_call: TRBJ2-5
v_call: TRBV15
d_call: NA
clone_size: NA
cdr3_aa: CATSRRGRGETQYF
cdr3_nt: TGTGCCACCAGCCGTAGGGGTAGAGGAGAGACCCAGTACTTC

j_call: TRBJ1-3
v_call: TRBV5-1
d_call: NA
clone_size: NA
cdr3_aa: CASSLYGGSGNTIYF
cdr3_nt: TGCGCCAGCAGCTTGTACGGGGGGTCTGGAAACACCATATATTTT

j_call: TRBJ2-1
v_call: TRBV5-1
d_call: TRBD2
clone_size: NA
cdr3_aa: CASSLSGGSYNEQFF
cdr3_nt: TGCGCCAGCAGCTTGAGCGGGGGCTCCTACAATGAGCAGTTCTTC

j_call: TRBJ2-2
v_call: TRBV7-8
d_call: TRBD1
clone_size: NA
cdr3_aa: CASSLARGDRGPFSNTGELFF
cdr3_nt: TGTGCCAGCAGCTTAGCCAGGGGGGACAGGGGGCCCTTCTCGAACACCGGGGAGCTGTTTTTT

j_call: TRBJ2-7
v_call: TRBV6-1
d_call: NA
clone_size: NA
cdr3_aa: CASSESGTIFVGEQYF
cdr3_nt: TGTGCCAGCAGTGAGTCCGGGACAATCTTCGTGGGTGAGCAGTACTTC

j_call: TRBJ1-1
v_call: TRBV9
d_call: NA
clone_size: few
cdr3_aa: CASSDDSNYVNTEAFF
cdr3_nt: TGTGCCAGCAGCGATGACAGCAACTACGTGAACACTGAAGCTTTCTTT

j_call: TRBJ2-7
v_call: TRBV30
d_call: NA
clone_size: NA
cdr3_aa: CAWTRVSYEQYF
cdr3_nt: TGTGCCTGGACTCGGGTTTCCTACGAGCAGTACTTC

j_call: TRBJ2-7
v_call: TRBV9
d_call: NA
clone_size: NA
cdr3_aa: CASSPRTGPYEQYF
cdr3_nt: TGTGCCAGCAGCCCTCGGACTGGACCTTACGAGCAGTACTTC

j_call: TRBJ2-1
v_call: TRBV7-9
d_call: NA
clone_size: once
cdr3_aa: CASSFWDTSYNEQFF
cdr3_nt: TGTGCCAGCAGCTTTTGGGACACCTCCTACAATGAGCAGTTCTTC

j_call: TRBJ2-7
v_call: TRBV19
d_call: TRBD2
clone_size: NA
cdr3_aa: CASSIDLPGGGSYEQYF
cdr3_nt: TGTGCCAGTAGTATAGATCTGCCGGGGGGAGGTTCCTACGAGCAGTACTTC

j_call: TRBJ2-5
v_call: TRBV18
d_call: NA
clone_size: NA
cdr3_aa: CASSHPFQDGLQETQYF
cdr3_nt: TGTGCCAGCTCACACCCTTTCCAGGACGGACTCCAAGAGACCCAGTACTTC

j_call: TRBJ2-7
v_call: TRBV28
d_call: TRBD2
clone_size: once
cdr3_aa: CATTSGGYYEQYF
cdr3_nt: TGTGCCACCACTAGCGGGGGATACTACGAGCAGTACTTC

j_call: TRBJ1-6
v_call: TRBV9
d_call: NA
clone_size: few
cdr3_aa: CASSVVQGPNSPLHF
cdr3_nt: TGTGCCAGCAGCGTAGTTCAGGGGCCGAATTCACCCCTCCACTTT

j_call: TRBJ1-1
v_call: TRBV6-5
d_call: TRBD1
clone_size: NA
cdr3_aa: CASSPRTGEAFF
cdr3_nt: TGTGCCAGCAGTCCGCGGACAGGCGAAGCTTTCTTT

j_call: TRBJ1-2
v_call: TRBV18
d_call: NA
clone_size: NA
cdr3_aa: CASSATGGGDYGYTF
cdr3_nt: TGTGCCAGCTCAGCAACAGGTGGCGGGGACTATGGCTACACCTTC

j_call: TRBJ1-2
v_call: TRBV6-5
d_call: TRBD1
clone_size: NA
cdr3_aa: CASSLGQGPSYGYTF
cdr3_nt: TGTGCCAGCAGCCTCGGACAGGGGCCTAGTTATGGCTACACCTTC

j_call: TRBJ2-2
v_call: TRBV19
d_call: NA
clone_size: NA
cdr3_aa: CASSIGQSNAGELFF
cdr3_nt: TGTGCCAGTAGTATAGGACAGTCTAACGCCGGGGAGCTGTTTTTT

j_call: TRBJ2-5
v_call: TRBV5-4
d_call: TRBD1
clone_size: NA
cdr3_aa: CASRTGVQETQYF
cdr3_nt: TGTGCCAGCAGAACAGGGGTTCAAGAGACCCAGTACTTC

j_call: TRBJ1-2
v_call: TRBV6-4
d_call: TRBD1
clone_size: NA
cdr3_aa: CASSPGQGVKGYTF
cdr3_nt: TGTGCCAGCTCCCCGGGACAGGGGGTAAAAGGCTACACCTTC

j_call: TRBJ2-1
v_call: TRBV9
d_call: TRBD2
clone_size: NA
cdr3_aa: CASSPPPASRLAGGPSYNEQFF
cdr3_nt: TGTGCCAGCAGCCCTCCCCCAGCTTCGAGGCTAGCGGGAGGGCCTTCCTACAATGAGCAGTTCTTC

j_call: TRBJ2-1
v_call: TRBV7-2
d_call: NA
clone_size: NA
cdr3_aa: CASSLGTIRIIPYNEQFF
cdr3_nt: TGTGCCAGCAGCTTAGGAACCATCAGGATAATTCCCTACAATGAGCAGTTCTTC

j_call: TRBJ2-1
v_call: TRBV9
d_call: TRBD2
clone_size: NA
cdr3_aa: CASSLQGLAGEYNEQFF
cdr3_nt: TGTGCCAGCAGCCTGCAGGGACTAGCGGGAGAGTACAATGAGCAGTTCTTC

j_call: TRBJ1-1
v_call: TRBV27
d_call: NA
clone_size: NA
cdr3_aa: CASSLQWTEPVMNTEAFF
cdr3_nt: TGTGCCAGCAGTTTACAATGGACAGAACCCGTTATGAACACTGAAGCTTTCTTT

j_call: TRBJ1-1
v_call: TRBV13
d_call: TRBD1
clone_size: NA
cdr3_aa: CASSSRDRVTEAFF
cdr3_nt: TGTGCCAGCAGCTCCCGGGACAGAGTCACTGAAGCTTTCTTT

j_call: TRBJ1-1
v_call: TRBV11-3
d_call: TRBD1
clone_size: NA
cdr3_aa: CASRAADRGEAFF
cdr3_nt: TGTGCCAGCAGGGCGGCCGACAGGGGTGAAGCTTTCTTT

j_call: TRBJ1-1
v_call: TRBV11-2
d_call: NA
clone_size: NA
cdr3_aa: CASSLASRGTEAFF
cdr3_nt: TGTGCCAGCAGCTTAGCTTCACGGGGCACTGAAGCTTTCTTT

j_call: TRBJ2-5
v_call: TRBV2
d_call: TRBD2
clone_size: NA
cdr3_aa: CASYSGGAGETQYF
cdr3_nt: TGTGCCAGCTATAGCGGGGGGGCCGGGGAGACCCAGTACTTC

j_call: TRBJ2-3
v_call: TRBV30
d_call: NA
clone_size: NA
cdr3_aa: CAWSQALAGTDTQYF
cdr3_nt: TGTGCCTGGAGTCAAGCGTTAGCAGGCACAGATACGCAGTATTTT

j_call: TRBJ2-1
v_call: TRBV7-2
d_call: TRBD2
clone_size: once
cdr3_aa: CASSLAFSGRAVSQFF
cdr3_nt: TGTGCCAGCAGCTTAGCATTCAGCGGGAGGGCCGTATCCCAGTTCTTC

j_call: TRBJ2-1
v_call: TRBV6-5
d_call: TRBD1
clone_size: NA
cdr3_aa: CASGPQGQGYNEQFF
cdr3_nt: TGTGCCAGCGGGCCCCAGGGACAGGGTTACAATGAGCAGTTCTTC

j_call: TRBJ2-1
v_call: TRBV7-2
d_call: TRBD2
clone_size: few
cdr3_aa: CASSLVGDTSGGRNNEQFF
cdr3_nt: TGTGCCAGCAGCTTAGTCGGCGATACTAGCGGGGGGCGGAACAATGAGCAGTTCTTC

j_call: TRBJ2-3
v_call: TRBV5-4
d_call: NA
clone_size: NA
cdr3_aa: CASSLGDGLGYTDTQYF
cdr3_nt: TGTGCCAGCAGCCTCGGTGATGGGCTGGGTTACACAGATACGCAGTATTTT

j_call: TRBJ2-2
v_call: TRBV6-5
d_call: NA
clone_size: once
cdr3_aa: CASSYLYAGELFF
cdr3_nt: TGTGCCAGCAGTTACCTCTACGCCGGGGAGCTGTTTTTT

j_call: TRBJ2-5
v_call: TRBV11-2
d_call: NA
clone_size: NA
cdr3_aa: CASSLGRETLPGQETQYF
cdr3_nt: TGTGCCAGCAGCTTAGGACGGGAGACCCTACCGGGCCAAGAGACCCAGTACTTC

j_call: TRBJ2-7
v_call: TRBV5-5
d_call: NA
clone_size: NA
cdr3_aa: CASSSDSSYEQYF
cdr3_nt: TGTGCCAGCAGCTCTGACAGCTCCTACGAGCAGTACTTC

j_call: TRBJ2-7
v_call: TRBV21-1
d_call: NA
clone_size: NA
cdr3_aa: CASLWSPETREDDEQYF
cdr3_nt: TGTGCCAGCCTGTGGTCCCCTGAAACTAGGGAAGATGACGAGCAGTACTTC

j_call: TRBJ2-5
v_call: TRBV29-1
d_call: TRBD2
clone_size: few
cdr3_aa: CSVVGGGGRKETQYF
cdr3_nt: TGCAGCGTTGTGGGGGGGGGCGGGAGGAAAGAGACCCAGTACTTC

j_call: TRBJ1-5
v_call: TRBV7-6
d_call: TRBD1
clone_size: NA
cdr3_aa: CASSIRQGDQPQHF
cdr3_nt: TGTGCCAGCAGCATAAGACAGGGAGATCAGCCCCAGCATTTT

j_call: TRBJ1-2
v_call: TRBV10-1
d_call: TRBD1
clone_size: NA
cdr3_aa: CASSPEGTGGRCYTF
cdr3_nt: TGCGCCAGCAGTCCTGAGGGGACAGGGGGCAGATGCTACACCTTC

j_call: TRBJ2-7
v_call: TRBV21-1
d_call: NA
clone_size: NA
cdr3_aa: CASSSGGKFSYEQYF
cdr3_nt: TGTGCCAGCAGTTCAGGGGGAAAATTCTCCTACGAGCAGTACTTC

j_call: TRBJ2-5
v_call: TRBV7-2
d_call: NA
clone_size: NA
cdr3_aa: CASSLGKGETQYF
cdr3_nt: TGTGCCAGCAGCTTAGGGAAGGGGGAGACCCAGTACTTC

j_call: TRBJ2-5
v_call: TRBV5-1
d_call: NA
clone_size: NA
cdr3_aa: CASSFASEETQYF
cdr3_nt: TGCGCCAGCAGCTTTGCTAGCGAGGAGACCCAGTACTTC

j_call: TRBJ1-3
v_call: TRBV29-1
d_call: NA
clone_size: NA
cdr3_aa: CSAYGDSSSGNTIYF
cdr3_nt: TGCAGCGCCTATGGGGACTCCTCCTCTGGAAACACCATATATTTT

j_call: TRBJ2-5
v_call: TRBV2
d_call: TRBD1
clone_size: NA
cdr3_aa: CASSENRDRETQYF
cdr3_nt: TGTGCCAGCAGTGAAAACCGGGACAGAGAGACCCAGTACTTC

j_call: TRBJ2-3
v_call: TRBV5-1
d_call: TRBD2
clone_size: NA
cdr3_aa: CASSSLAGVGDTQYF
cdr3_nt: TGCGCCAGCAGCTCACTAGCGGGGGTGGGAGATACGCAGTATTTT

j_call: TRBJ1-4
v_call: TRBV5-6
d_call: TRBD1
clone_size: NA
cdr3_aa: CASSKQGASGEKLFF
cdr3_nt: TGTGCCAGCAGCAAACAGGGGGCGTCGGGTGAAAAACTGTTTTTT

j_call: TRBJ2-7
v_call: TRBV10-3
d_call: TRBD1
clone_size: NA
cdr3_aa: CAISPGQGAAYEQYF
cdr3_nt: TGTGCCATCAGCCCCGGACAGGGGGCGGCCTACGAGCAGTACTTC

j_call: TRBJ2-7
v_call: TRBV18
d_call: TRBD2
clone_size: NA
cdr3_aa: CASSPAGGEINEQYF
cdr3_nt: TGTGCCAGCTCACCTGCCGGGGGGGAGATAAACGAGCAGTACTTC

j_call: TRBJ2-5
v_call: TRBV11-3
d_call: TRBD1
clone_size: few
cdr3_aa: CASSLVSGTGKETQYF
cdr3_nt: TGTGCCAGCAGCTTAGTGTCCGGGACAGGGAAGGAGACCCAGTACTTC